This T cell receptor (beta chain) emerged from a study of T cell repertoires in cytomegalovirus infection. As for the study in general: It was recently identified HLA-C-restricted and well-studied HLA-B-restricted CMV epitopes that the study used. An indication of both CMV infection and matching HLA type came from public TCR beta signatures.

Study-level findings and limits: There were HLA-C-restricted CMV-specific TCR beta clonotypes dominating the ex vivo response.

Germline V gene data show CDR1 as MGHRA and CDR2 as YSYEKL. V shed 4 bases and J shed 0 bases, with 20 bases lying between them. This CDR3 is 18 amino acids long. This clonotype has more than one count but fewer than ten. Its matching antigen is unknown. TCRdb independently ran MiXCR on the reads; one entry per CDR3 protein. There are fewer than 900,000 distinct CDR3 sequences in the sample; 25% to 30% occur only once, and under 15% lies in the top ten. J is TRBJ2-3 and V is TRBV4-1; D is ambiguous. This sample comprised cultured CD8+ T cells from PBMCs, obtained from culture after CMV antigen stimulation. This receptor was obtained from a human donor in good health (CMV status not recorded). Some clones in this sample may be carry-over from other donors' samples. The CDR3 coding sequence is TGCGCCAGCAGCCTACGTCATGGAACTCTAACTAGCACAGATACGCAGTATTTT. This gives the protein CASSLRHGTLTSTDTQYF.